The 32 T cell receptor beta chains below come from one sample, sequenced in a study of blood T cell repertoires in COVID-19. Using immunoSEQ multiplex PCR, the repertoire was profiled, and TCRdb retains in-frame clones only, with some absent. The table has roughly 210,000 clones, around four fifths seen once; the top ten hold under 12%. The sequenced sample consisted of peripheral blood. The receptors stem from a woman of 80 years or more with COVID-19, enrolled during active disease.

The chain employs TRBV6-2 or TRBV6-3 and TRBJ2-1; 11 bases are a match to TRBD2. This CDR3 contains 14 residues. V was clipped by 0 bases and J by 16 bases; unmatched bases: 8. Germline V lookup: CDR1 MNHEY, CDR2 SVGEGT. Written as DNA, the CDR3 is TGTGCCAGCAGTTACTCGGGGACTAGCGGCTTCAATTTCTTC. It is translated as CASSYSGTSGFNFF.

This clone was observed a single time. The chain links TRBV5-1 to TRBJ2-6, with TRBD1 as a possible D gene (5 bases). The CDR3 is 16 residues long. Germline values: CDR1 SGHRS, CDR2 YFSETQ. With 4 bases removed from V and 0 bases from J, the gap between germline ends came to 11 bases. The CDR3 here is CASSPGYSSGANVLTF. The CDR3 DNA is TGCGCCAGCAGCCCAGGGTATAGCTCTGGGGCCAACGTCCTGACTTTC.

Concerning this clone itself: The same CDR3 can be traced to other DNA sequences in this sample. The chain couples TRBV2 to TRBJ1-5; 8 nucleotides agree with TRBD1. This CDR3 has 15 residues. Germline-derived CDR1 and CDR2 are SNHLY and FYNNEI. The ends lost 4 bases at V and 2 bases at J; junction bases unmatched: 4. Here the CDR3 reads CASSGQGRGNQPQHF. In DNA form, the CDR3 reads TGTGCCAGCAGTGGACAGGGGAGGGGCAATCAGCCCCAGCATTTT.

CDR3 protein: CASSRGTADYTF. CDR3 DNA sequence: TGTGCCAGCAGCCGCGGGACAGCCGATTACACCTTC. The rearrangement joins TRBV3-1 (or the pseudogene TRBV3-2) to TRBJ1-2; 7 positions match TRBD1. V was pared by 4 bases and J by 11 bases, with 7 bases of the junction left unmatched. CDR1 and CDR2 from the germline V gene are LGHDT and YNNKEL (reference sequence). The CDR3 loop spans 12 amino acids.

For the CDR3, the DNA is TGCGCCAGCAGCTTGTTTCTAGCGGGGGGCAATGAGCAGTTCTTC. It is translated as CASSLFLAGGNEQFF. V is TRBV5-1 and J is TRBJ2-1; 11 bases map to TRBD2. This CDR3 contains 15 residues. CDR1 is SGHRS and CDR2 is YFSETQ in the germline V gene. With 1 base clipped from V and 6 bases from J, the junction kept 3 bases outside the gene matches.

V gene TRBV11-2 combines with J gene TRBJ1-2, with TRBD1 matching over 9 bases. Germline CDR1 is SGHAT and CDR2 is FQNNGV. Germline trimming cut 1 base from V and 6 bases from J; bases unmatched to any gene: 9. The CDR3 is 16 residues long. The DNA of the CDR3 is TGTGCCAGCAGCTTAGCGACAGGGGGTTTAGGGAATGGCTACACCTTC. Translating gives CASSLATGGLGNGYTF.

CDR3 sequence reads: CASSPRDRGQQPQHF. CDR3 coding DNA: TGTGCCAGCAGCCCCCGAGACAGGGGGCAACAGCCCCAGCATTTT. The chain is built from TRBV28 and TRBJ1-5, with TRBD1 matching over 10 bases. There are 15 residues in the CDR3. Germline V gene sequence: CDR1 MDHEN, CDR2 SYDVKM. With V trimmed by 6 bases and J by 7 bases, 9 bases remained unmatched.

In DNA, the CDR3 is TGTGCCTGGAGCCGGGACAGGGCGGAGGCCCAGTACTTC. Translation: CAWSRDRAEAQYF. The chain joins TRBV30 to TRBJ2-5, with 9 nucleotides matching TRBD1. Germline loops: CDR1 GTSNPN, CDR2 SVGIG (reference sequence). There are 13 residues in the CDR3. The ends lost 3 bases at V and 9 bases at J; junction bases unmatched: 8.

This rearrangement joins TRBV7-8 to TRBJ2-1, with D possibly TRBD1 on 5 matching bases. The germline gives CDR1 SGHVS, CDR2 FQNEAQ. The CDR3 covers 12 residues. The V end lost 2 bases, the J end lost 11 bases, and 10 bases lay between the germline ends. The DNA of the CDR3 is TGTGCCAGCAGCTTAAACAGGTACCAGCAGTTCTTC. Residues: CASSLNRYQQFF.

The rearrangement joins TRBV2 to TRBJ1-5; D unresolved. CDR3 size: 15 residues. V lost 2 bases and J 2 bases, leaving 10 bases between the germline ends. CDR1 is SNHLY and CDR2 is FYNNEI in the germline V gene. The CDR3 region is CASSESGQGNQPQHF. As DNA, the CDR3 is TGTGCCAGCAGTGAAAGTGGGCAGGGCAATCAGCCCCAGCATTTT. The full variable domain, its missing parts supplied by reference TRBV2 and TRBJ1-5, is EPEVTQTPSHQVTQMGQEVILRCVPISNHLYFYWYRQILGQKVEFLVSFYNNEISEKSEIFDDQFSVERPDGSNFTLKIRSTKLEDSAMYFCASSESGQGNQPQHFGDGTRLSIL.

A few counts support this clone. The chain employs TRBV3-1 (or the pseudogene TRBV3-2) and TRBJ1-3; TRBD1 agrees at 9 bases. V lost 1 base, J lost 3 bases, and 4 bases stayed unmatched. Looked up from germline, CDR1 is LGHDT and CDR2 is YNNKEL (reference sequence). There are 16 residues in the CDR3. The CDR3 spells CASSQGTGVVGNTIYF. CDR3 sequence (DNA): TGTGCCAGCAGCCAAGGGACAGGGGTGGTTGGAAACACCATATATTTT.

The rearrangement links TRBV10-3 to TRBJ1-1; no clear D. CDR3 length equals 15 residues. The germline gives CDR1 ENHRY, CDR2 SYGVKD. V lost 6 bases, J lost 0 bases, and 14 bases lay in between. The CDR3 here is CAIRSPGTLNTEAFF. The CDR3, as DNA: TGTGCCATCAGGAGCCCAGGAACTTTGAACACTGAAGCTTTCTTT.

The V gene is TRBV5-5, the J gene TRBJ2-3; 9 positions agree with TRBD1. Germline CDR1 reads SGHKS; CDR2 reads YYEKEE (reference sequence). The CDR3 sequence is 15 residues long. V shed 2 bases, J shed 4 bases, and the junction held 5 bases outside the gene matches. DNA for the CDR3: TGTGCCAGCAGCTTCAATACAGGGGGCGCAGATACGCAGTATTTT. This encodes CASSFNTGGADTQYF.

In this sample, this clone turned up once. J is TRBJ2-7 and V is TRBV24-1, with 10 bases lining up with TRBD1. Germline V CDR1 and CDR2: KGHDR, SFDVKD. This CDR3 has 15 residues. V lost 4 bases to trimming and J lost 5 bases; unmatched junction nucleotides: 7. The DNA of the CDR3 is TGTGCCACCAGTGACCCAACCGGGACAGGGGACGAGCAGTACTTC. Protein product: CATSDPTGTGDEQYF.

The V gene is TRBV19, the J gene TRBJ1-1; TRBD1 matches at 9 bases. This CDR3 is built from 15 residues. Trimming removed 5 bases from V and 10 bases from J; junction bases left unmatched: 14. Germline assignment: CDR1 LNHDA and CDR2 SQIVND (reference sequence). As DNA, the CDR3 is TGTGCCAGTAGTCCTCAAACCGGGACAGGGCTTATAGCTTTCTTT. It specifies CASSPQTGTGLIAFF.

The chain combines TRBV28 with TRBJ1-4, with 9 bases lining up with TRBD1. V was clipped by 6 bases and J by 3 bases; unmatched bases: 8. The CDR3 length is 16 residues. Germline V gives CDR1 MDHEN, CDR2 SYDVKM. CDR3 sequence reads: CASRQQGAGANEKLFF. Written as DNA, the CDR3 is TGTGCCAGCAGGCAACAGGGGGCAGGGGCTAATGAAAAACTGTTTTTT.

This chain joins TRBV3-1 (or the pseudogene TRBV3-2) and TRBJ1-1, with a possible D match to TRBD1 (5 bases). Trimming took off 2 bases at V and 10 bases at J, with 17 bases between the two ends. Per the germline V gene, CDR1 is LGHDT and CDR2 is YNNKEL (reference sequence). This CDR3 spans 14 amino acids. The CDR3 protein is CASSQNQVGAGAFF. CDR3 DNA: TGTGCCAGCAGCCAAAATCAGGTAGGGGCCGGAGCTTTCTTT.

This clone has a single count. A junction boundary mismatches the germline segment, possibly from a read error. The V and J genes are TRBV7-7 and TRBJ2-1; 7 bases line up with TRBD1. CDR1 SSHAT and CDR2 FNYEAQ come from the germline V gene (reference sequence). The CDR3 runs to 16 residues. The CDR3 reads CASSLGPGTVVDEQFF. The CDR3 nucleotides read TGTGCTAGCAGCTTAGGGCCCGGGACAGTTGTCGATGAGCAGTTCTTC.

The rearrangement joins TRBV6-5 to TRBJ1-2; 7 bases map to TRBD1. Per germline, CDR1 MNHEY and CDR2 SVGAGI. There are 14 residues in the CDR3. After removal of 6 bases from V and 3 bases from J, the junction contained 7 bases not matched to a gene. In DNA form, the CDR3 reads TGTGCCAGCAGGTTAGGGGGCAGCGACTATGGCTACACCTTC. As protein: CASRLGGSDYGYTF.

The CDR3 nucleotides read TGTGCCAGCAGCTTAGGACAGGGAAGCGGCGGTCGTACTGAAGCTTTCTTT. Protein sequence: CASSLGQGSGGRTEAFF. The chain carries TRBV7-2 and TRBJ1-1; 7 positions match TRBD1. This CDR3 spans 17 amino acids. Per germline, CDR1 SGHTA and CDR2 FQGNSA. The V segment lost 1 base and the J segment 5 bases; nucleotides outside the gene matches: 13. Complete variable domain (other parts from reference TRBV7-2 and TRBJ1-1): GAGVSQSPSNKVTEKGKDVELRCDPISGHTALYWYRQSLGQGLEFLIYFQGNSAPDKSGLPSDRFSAERTGGSVSTLTIQRTQQEDSAVYLCASSLGQGSGGRTEAFFGQGTRLTVV.

This chain joins TRBV7-2 and TRBJ1-4; D possibly corresponds to TRBD1 (5 bases). This CDR3 comprises 15 residues. CDR1 is SGHTA and CDR2 is FQGNSA in the germline V gene. Trimming removed 2 bases from V and 7 bases from J, with 14 bases in between. CDR3 DNA: TGTGCCAGCAGCTTATTCTCCGGGAGGGGTGAAAAACTGTTTTTT. Translated: CASSLFSGRGEKLFF.

The chain is built from TRBV28 and TRBJ1-2; D gene ambiguous. The CDR3 runs to 16 residues. Trimming cost V 6 bases and J 3 bases, with 20 bases left between them. CDR1 and CDR2 (germline): MDHEN, SYDVKM. The DNA of the CDR3 is TGTGCCAGCAGCCCGACCTCGACGGAGAGACACTATGGCTACACCTTC. Its translation is CASSPTSTERHYGYTF.

This clone was detected only a few times. The chain joins TRBV28 to TRBJ1-5; D gene unclear. Looked up from germline, CDR1 is MDHEN and CDR2 is SYDVKM. This CDR3 has 14 amino acids. V lost 5 bases and J 2 bases, leaving 10 bases between the germline ends. CDR3 in amino acids: CASSPLSGNQPQHF. The CDR3 DNA reads as TGTGCCAGCAGTCCTCTTAGCGGCAATCAGCCCCAGCATTTT. Complete variable domain (other parts from reference TRBV28 and TRBJ1-5): DVKVTQSSRYLVKRTGEKVFLECVQDMDHENMFWYRQDPGLGLRLIYFSYDVKMKEKGDIPEGYSVSREKKERFSLILESASTNQTSMYLCASSPLSGNQPQHFGDGTRLSIL.

This chain joins TRBV3-1 (or the pseudogene TRBV3-2) and TRBJ1-1; 10 bases align to TRBD1. V lost 1 base and J lost 6; bases outside the gene matches: 5. Germline V gene sequence: CDR1 LGHDT, CDR2 YNNKEL (reference sequence). CDR3 length: 15 amino acids. CDR3 residues: CASSQAGTGVAEAFF. Here the CDR3 DNA reads TGTGCCAGCAGCCAAGCTGGGACAGGGGTCGCTGAAGCTTTCTTT.

The CDR3, as DNA: TGTGCCAGCAGTTACGAACGGGGGTCGCCCCCCACAGATACGCAGTATTTT. The encoded protein is CASSYERGSPPTDTQYF. The V call is TRBV6-2 or TRBV6-3, the J call TRBJ2-3; D is possibly TRBD2 (6 bases). Trimming left V 2 bases short and J 2 bases short, with 17 bases between. Germline values: CDR1 MNHEY, CDR2 SVGEGT. The CDR3 has 17 residues.

The J gene is TRBJ1-5, the V gene TRBV7-6; the D is unclear. Trimming removed 5 bases at V and 4 bases at J, with 21 bases between. Per the germline V gene, CDR1 is SGHVS and CDR2 is FNYEAQ. This CDR3 region has 17 residues. CDR3: CASSLGSGIGENQPQHF. The CDR3 DNA sequence: TGTGCCAGCAGCCTGGGTTCCGGGATAGGAGAGAATCAGCCCCAGCATTTT.

The chain has TRBV15 and TRBJ2-1; 12 nucleotides match TRBD2. This CDR3 has 15 residues. Looked up from germline, CDR1 is LNHNV and CDR2 is YYDKDF (reference sequence). V gave up 0 bases and J gave up 7 bases; unmatched junction bases: 1. CDR3 region: CATSRELAGGNEQFF. CDR3 bases: TGTGCCACCAGCAGAGAACTAGCGGGGGGTAATGAGCAGTTCTTC.

The chain is built from TRBV11-2 and TRBJ1-1; possibly TRBD1 for D (5 bases). Between the trimmed V and J ends, which lost 0 bases and 6 bases, there was a span of 11 bases. The V gene's germline CDR1 is SGHAT and CDR2 FQNNGV. This CDR3 spans 14 amino acids. The CDR3 DNA reads as TGTGCCAGCAGCTTAGATCGCGGGGGGGCTGAAGCTTTCTTT. Protein sequence: CASSLDRGGAEAFF. The whole variable domain, filled in from reference TRBV11-2 and TRBJ1-1, reads EAGVAQSPRYKIIEKRQSVAFWCNPISGHATLYWYQQILGQGPKLLIQFQNNGVVDDSQLPKDRFSAERLKGVDSTLKIQPAKLEDSAVYLCASSLDRGGAEAFFGQGTRLTVV.

V usage is TRBV30 and J usage is TRBJ1-5, with 7 nucleotides matching TRBD1. Germline loops: CDR1 GTSNPN, CDR2 SVGIG (reference sequence). The CDR3 contains 15 residues. V lost 0 bases to trimming and J lost 2 bases; unmatched junction nucleotides: 4. The CDR3 sequence is CAWSVPDRGNQPQHF. In nucleotides, the CDR3 is TGTGCCTGGAGTGTACCCGACAGGGGCAATCAGCCCCAGCATTTT.

This sequence joins TRBV28 and TRBJ1-1; D remains ambiguous. CDR1 MDHEN and CDR2 SYDVKM come from the germline V gene. This CDR3 is 13 amino acids long. V lost 6 bases to trimming and J lost 5 bases, with 13 bases between them. CDR3 amino acids: CASSLSPRTEAFF. The CDR3 DNA reads as TGTGCCAGCAGCCTTTCACCGCGGACTGAAGCTTTCTTT.

V usage is TRBV20-1 and J usage is TRBJ2-3; a possible D gene is TRBD1 (6 bases). This CDR3 contains 19 residues. The V end lost 3 bases, the J end lost 0 bases, and 25 bases lay between the germline ends. Germline CDR1 is DFQATT and CDR2 is SNEGSKA (reference sequence). The CDR3 DNA is TGCAGTGCTAGTTTTTCACAGGGAAAAGTCCTCCCTAGCACAGATACGCAGTATTTT. It codes for CSASFSQGKVLPSTDTQYF.

The rearrangement uses TRBV18 and TRBJ1-1, with no clear D. The CDR3 runs to 16 residues. Trimming left V 3 bases short and J 0 bases short, with 14 bases between. The germline CDR1 and CDR2 sequences are KGHSH and LQKENI. The CDR3 coding sequence is TGTGCCAGCTCACCGAATCAACAAACAATGAACACTGAAGCTTTCTTT. It translates to CASSPNQQTMNTEAFF. The full variable domain, completed using reference TRBV18 and TRBJ1-1, is NAGVMQNPRHLVRRRGQEARLRCSPMKGHSHVYWYRQLPEEGLKFMVYLQKENIIDESGMPKERFSAEFPKEGPSILRIQQVVRGDSAAYFCASSPNQQTMNTEAFFGQGTRLTVV.